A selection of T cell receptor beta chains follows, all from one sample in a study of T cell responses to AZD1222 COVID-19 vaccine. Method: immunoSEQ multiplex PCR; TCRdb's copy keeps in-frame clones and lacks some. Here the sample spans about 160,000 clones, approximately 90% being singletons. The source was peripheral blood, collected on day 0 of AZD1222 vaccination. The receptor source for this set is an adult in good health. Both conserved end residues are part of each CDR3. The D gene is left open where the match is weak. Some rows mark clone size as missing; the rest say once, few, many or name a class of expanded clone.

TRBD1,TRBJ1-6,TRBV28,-,TGTGCCAGCAGTTTGGGACAGATTCGAAATAATTCACCCCTCCACTTT,CASSLGQIRNNSPLHF
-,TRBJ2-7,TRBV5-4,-,TGTGCCAGCAGCTTGACCGGGAAAGGAGGCGAGCAGTACTTC,CASSLTGKGGEQYF
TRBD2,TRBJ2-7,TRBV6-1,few,TGTGCCAGCAGTGACCCGGGGGGACCCACCCCTACCGAGCAGTACTTC,CASSDPGGPTPTEQYF
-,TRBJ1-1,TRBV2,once,TGTGCCAGCAGTGAGAGAGGGGTAACTGAAGCTTTCTTT,CASSERGVTEAFF
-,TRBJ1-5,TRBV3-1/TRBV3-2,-,TGTGCCAGCAGCCAAGGTATGGATAGCAATCAGTCCCAGCATTTT,CASSQGMDSNQSQHF
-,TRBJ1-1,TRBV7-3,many,TGTGCCAGCAGCTCAACAGGGACCACTGAAGCTTTCTTT,CASSSTGTTEAFF
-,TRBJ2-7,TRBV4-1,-,TGCGCCAGCAGCCCCGGGGACAAAGGCTACGAGCAGTACTTC,CASSPGDKGYEQYF
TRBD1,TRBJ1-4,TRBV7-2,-,TGTGCCAGCAGCTACGGGACAGGACCCTATGAAAAACTGTTTTTT,CASSYGTGPYEKLFF
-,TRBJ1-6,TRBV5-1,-,TGCGCCAGCAGCCCGGTGAGGGGCTCCTATAATTCACCCCTCCACTTT,CASSPVRGSYNSPLHF
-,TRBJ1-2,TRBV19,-,TGTGCCAGTAGTATCCCAGGGAAGGATGGCTACACCTTC,CASSIPGKDGYTF
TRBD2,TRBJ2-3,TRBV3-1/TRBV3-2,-,TGTGCCAGCAGCCCTAGCGGGGGGGCAGGAGATACGCAGTATTTT,CASSPSGGAGDTQYF
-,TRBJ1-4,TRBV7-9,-,TGTGCCAGCAGCTTAGCGGTCCGGGGACGGGAAAAACTGTTTTTT,CASSLAVRGREKLFF
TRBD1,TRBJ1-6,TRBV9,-,TGTGCCAGCAGCGGGAGACCGGGACAGGAGAATTCACCCCTCCACTTT,CASSGRPGQENSPLHF
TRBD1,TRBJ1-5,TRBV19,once,TGTGCCAGACCATGGGGACAGGGTTGGAATCAGCCCCAGCATTTT,CARPWGQGWNQPQHF
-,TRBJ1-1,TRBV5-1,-,TGCGCCAGCAGCTTGGATCCGCTTCCGAACACTGAAGCTTTCTTT,CASSLDPLPNTEAFF
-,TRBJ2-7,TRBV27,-,TGTGCCAGCATTTACAGTTCCTGGGAAGAGCAGTACTTC,CASIYSSWEEQYF
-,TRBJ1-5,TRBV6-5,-,TGTGCCAGCAGTACAGGGTACGACAATCAGCCCCAGCATTTT,CASSTGYDNQPQHF
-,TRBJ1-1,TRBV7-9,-,TGTGCCAGCAGCTTAAAATCGTCGAACACTGAAGCTTTCTTT,CASSLKSSNTEAFF
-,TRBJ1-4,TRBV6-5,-,TGTGCCAGCAGTCCAGGACCAACTAATGAAAAACTGTTTTTT,CASSPGPTNEKLFF
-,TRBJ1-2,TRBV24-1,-,TGTGCCACCAGTGACCCCATCTATGGCTACACCTTC,CATSDPIYGYTF
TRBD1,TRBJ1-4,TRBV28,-,TGTGCCAGCACCTTGACAGGGGTTAATGAAAAACTGTTTTTT,CASTLTGVNEKLFF
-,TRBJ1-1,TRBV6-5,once,TGTGCCAGCAGTTCTCCGACAATGAGACTGAACACTGAAGCTTTCTTT,CASSSPTMRLNTEAFF
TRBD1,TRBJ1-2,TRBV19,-,TGTGCCAGTAGTTCCGCGGACAGGGGCAGCTATGGCTACACCTTC,CASSSADRGSYGYTF
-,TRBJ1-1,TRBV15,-,TGTGCCACCAGCAGAGATCTTGCGGGGAACACTGAAGCTTTCTTT,CATSRDLAGNTEAFF
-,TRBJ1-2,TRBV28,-,TGTGCCAGCAGACCACCCGTGGGGGCAGGCGACTATGGCTACACCTTC,CASRPPVGAGDYGYTF
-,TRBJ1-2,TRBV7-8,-,TGTGCCAGCAGCGCTAACAGGGTTGGGAGTAATTATGGCTACACCTTC,CASSANRVGSNYGYTF
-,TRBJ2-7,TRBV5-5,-,TGTGCCAGCAGCCCAAGTGATTACGAGCAGTACTTC,CASSPSDYEQYF
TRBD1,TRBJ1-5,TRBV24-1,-,TGTGCCACCAGTGATTCTCGACAGGGATCCAATCAGCCCCAGCATTTT,CATSDSRQGSNQPQHF
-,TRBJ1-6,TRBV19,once,TGTGCCAGTAACCAAGGTTCATCCTATAATTCACCCCTCCACTTT,CASNQGSSYNSPLHF
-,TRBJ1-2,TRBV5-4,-,TGTGCCAGCAGCTTGGTGGGGGGTGGGTATGGCTACACCTTC,CASSLVGGGYGYTF
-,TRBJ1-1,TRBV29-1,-,TGCAGCGCCACGAGGACCGCGGGGGGCACTGAAGCTTTCTTT,CSATRTAGGTEAFF
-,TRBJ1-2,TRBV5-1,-,TGCGCCAGCAGCGTTGGCGGGACCAATGGCTACACCTTC,CASSVGGTNGYTF
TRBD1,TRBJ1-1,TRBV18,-,TGTGCCAGCTCACCATTGGGACAGATGAACACTGAAGCTTTCTTT,CASSPLGQMNTEAFF
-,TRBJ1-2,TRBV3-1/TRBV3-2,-,TGTGCCAGCAGCCAAGAGGCAGGGCCTACCGTTTATGGCTACACCTTC,CASSQEAGPTVYGYTF
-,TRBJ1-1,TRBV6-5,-,TGTGCCAGCAGCAGAACAGGGCCCACTGAAGCTTTCTTT,CASSRTGPTEAFF
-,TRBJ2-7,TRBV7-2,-,TGTGCCAGCACCAGTGGGGCCTCCTACGAGCAGTACTTC,CASTSGASYEQYF
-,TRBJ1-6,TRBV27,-,TGTGCCAGCAGTTTATGGAGCTTAGTTAATTCACCCCTCCACTTT,CASSLWSLVNSPLHF
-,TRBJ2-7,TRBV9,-,TGTGCCAGCCCCGGCTACGAGCAGTACTTC,CASPGYEQYF
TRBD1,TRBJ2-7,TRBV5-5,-,TGTGCCAGCAGCTTGGTCTCCCCAGGGGGATACGAGCAGTACTTC,CASSLVSPGGYEQYF
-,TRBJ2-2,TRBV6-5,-,TGTGCCAGCAGTTCCCTTATGGGGAGCACCGGGGAGCTGTTTTTT,CASSSLMGSTGELFF
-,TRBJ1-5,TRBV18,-,TGTGCCAGCTCACCACTCCCGGACACTAATCAGCCCCAGCATTTT,CASSPLPDTNQPQHF
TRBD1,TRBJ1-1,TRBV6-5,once,TGTGCCAGCAGGCCGCAGGGGGCGCGGGGCACTGAAGCTTTCTTT,CASRPQGARGTEAFF
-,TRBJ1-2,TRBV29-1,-,TGCAGCGTTAGAGCCGGACAGCTTAACTATGGCTACACCTTC,CSVRAGQLNYGYTF
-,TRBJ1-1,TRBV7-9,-,TGTGCCAGCAGCTCCGGTGCGGCGCGGGTAGCCGAAGCTTTCTTT,CASSSGAARVAEAFF
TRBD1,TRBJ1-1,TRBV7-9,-,TGTGCCAGCAGCTTGACAGGGGTACGGACTGAAGCTTTCTTT,CASSLTGVRTEAFF
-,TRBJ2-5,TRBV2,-,TGTGCCAGCAGTGAATTATTAATAGGGGGGGAGACCCAGTACTTC,CASSELLIGGETQYF
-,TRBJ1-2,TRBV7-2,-,TGTGCCAGCAGCTTAAGGTCTGAAACAGAGGGCTACACCTTC,CASSLRSETEGYTF
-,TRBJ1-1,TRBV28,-,TGTGCCAGCACCCTACGAGAGGGAATTAACACTGAAGCTTTCTTT,CASTLREGINTEAFF
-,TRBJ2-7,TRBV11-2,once,TGTGCCAGCAGCCCCGCTCGTATCAACGAGCAGTACTTC,CASSPARINEQYF
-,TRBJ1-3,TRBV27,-,TGTGCCAGCAGTTCAGGCGGACAGTCCTCTGGAAACACCATATATTTT,CASSSGGQSSGNTIYF
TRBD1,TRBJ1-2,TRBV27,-,TGTGCCAGCAGTTTATCCGGCAGGGGGTTCGGAGGCTACACCTTC,CASSLSGRGFGGYTF
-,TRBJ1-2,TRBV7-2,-,TGTGCCAGCAGCTTAGCGTTAGGGAACTATGGCTACACCTTC,CASSLALGNYGYTF
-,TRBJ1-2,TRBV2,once,TGTGCCAGCAGGGCAGCAGGGGATGGCTACACCTTC,CASRAAGDGYTF
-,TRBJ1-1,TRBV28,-,TGTGCCAGCAGTTTAGCAAGGGCAGGGGTTAACCTTAACACTGAAGCTTTCTTT,CASSLARAGVNLNTEAFF
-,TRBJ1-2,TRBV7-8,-,TGTGCCAGCAGTTCAGACAGGCTCTATGGCTACACCTTC,CASSSDRLYGYTF
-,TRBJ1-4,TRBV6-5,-,TGTGCCAGCAGGACCCGCATAGAGGAAAAACTGTTTTTT,CASRTRIEEKLFF
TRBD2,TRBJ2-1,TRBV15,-,TGTGCCACCAGCAGAGATCCCTGGTTGGCTAGCGGGGGCCCTTCCTACAATGAGCAGTTCTTC,CATSRDPWLASGGPSYNEQFF